The 30 T cell receptor beta chains presented below share a single source sample, sequenced in a study of shared clonotypes between healthy human individuals. The protocol was immunoSEQ multiplex PCR, while the TCRdb copy is restricted to in-frame clones and leaves out a portion. The sample has 1.4 million or so clones; approximately 98.5% are singletons. Sample: naive CD4+ T cells sorted from blood. Subset reported: CD45RA+ positively selected. These receptors were taken from a man aged 30 to 39 in good health.

The chain recombines TRBV11-2 with TRBJ2-3, with 8 bases matching TRBD2. There are 17 residues in the CDR3. The V and J ends lost 1 base and 5 bases, in that order; junction bases with no gene match: 11. The germline V gene encodes CDR1 SGHAT and CDR2 FQNNGV. This chain's CDR3 is CASSLVVGRAEKDTQYF. The CDR3 coding sequence is TGTGCCAGCAGCTTAGTTGTCGGGAGGGCCGAGAAAGATACGCAGTATTTT.

This clone was seen a single time. The chain recombines TRBV9 with TRBJ2-3, with 10 bases lining up with TRBD2. Germline CDR1 and CDR2: SGDLS and YYNGEE. The CDR3 totals 16 residues. J gave up 2 bases and V 6 bases, and 9 bases lay outside the gene matches. CDR3 loop: CASTSPSGRATDTQYF. The CDR3 DNA is TGTGCCAGCACCAGCCCCAGCGGGAGGGCCACAGATACGCAGTATTTT.

The CDR3, as DNA: TGTGCCAGCAGTTACCAACAGAACTACGGAAAACTGTTTTTT. Translating it yields CASSYQQNYGKLFF. V and J are TRBV6-5 and TRBJ1-4; no clear D gene. This CDR3 has 14 amino acids. The germline gives CDR1 MNHEY, CDR2 SVGAGI. V was shortened by 2 bases and J by 10 bases, with 14 bases between the two germline ends.

A remark on this clone: The same CDR3 can be traced to other DNA sequences in this sample. The rearrangement links TRBV28 to TRBJ2-1; a weak D match, TRBD2 (5 bases). Trimming removed 3 bases at V and 4 bases at J, with 10 bases between. CDR1 is MDHEN, CDR2 SYDVKM, per germline. This CDR3 has 14 residues. CDR3 region: CASSLGRGYNEQFF. DNA for the CDR3: TGTGCCAGCAGTTTGGGCCGCGGGTACAATGAGCAGTTCTTC. The whole variable domain, filled in from reference TRBV28 and TRBJ2-1, reads DVKVTQSSRYLVKRTGEKVFLECVQDMDHENMFWYRQDPGLGLRLIYFSYDVKMKEKGDIPEGYSVSREKKERFSLILESASTNQTSMYLCASSLGRGYNEQFFGPGTRLTVL.

The V call is TRBV2, the J call TRBJ2-7; D not resolved. V lost 1 base, J lost 4 bases, and 5 bases lay in between. The germline gives CDR1 SNHLY, CDR2 FYNNEI. The CDR3 has 12 amino acids. CDR3 residues: CASSEVEYEQYF. The DNA for the CDR3 is TGTGCCAGCAGTGAAGTGGAGTACGAGCAGTACTTC. Complete variable domain (other parts from reference TRBV2 and TRBJ2-7): EPEVTQTPSHQVTQMGQEVILRCVPISNHLYFYWYRQILGQKVEFLVSFYNNEISEKSEIFDDQFSVERPDGSNFTLKIRSTKLEDSAMYFCASSEVEYEQYFGPGTRLTVT.

Here the CDR3 reads CASSQPLAGPLTNEQFF. DNA of the CDR3: TGTGCCAGCAGCCAGCCACTAGCGGGCCCCTTAACTAATGAGCAGTTCTTC. This sequence joins TRBV7-3 and TRBJ2-1; 9 positions match TRBD2. The CDR3 has 17 amino acids. CDR1 SGHTA and CDR2 FQGTGA come from the germline V gene. Germline trimming cut 5 bases from V and 7 bases from J; bases unmatched to any gene: 15.

The chain links TRBV28 to TRBJ1-4, with 9 bases fitting TRBD1. V was pared by 1 base and J by 8 bases, with 14 bases of the junction left unmatched. Germline V gene sequence: CDR1 MDHEN, CDR2 SYDVKM. The CDR3 is made up of 18 amino acids. The CDR3 loop reads CASSLFRGLGQGEEKLFF. In DNA, the CDR3 is TGTGCCAGCAGTTTATTCAGGGGACTGGGACAGGGAGAGGAAAAACTGTTTTTT.

This clone was observed once. The genes are TRBV6-1 and TRBJ1-5, with 8 bases aligning to TRBD1. Germline V gene data show CDR1 as MNHNS and CDR2 as SASEGT. Losses at the gene ends were 2 bases for V and 3 bases for J; bases not matched to a gene: 9. This CDR3 region has 17 residues. The CDR3 region has the DNA TGTGCCAGCAGTGAAAGGGGGGGACAGGCTACCAATCAGCCCCAGCATTTT. This codes for CASSERGGQATNQPQHF.

This clone was picked up one time. This chain connects TRBV6-1 to TRBJ2-1, with 12 bases that match TRBD2. The junction had 5 bases not matched to a gene; V was cut back by 5 bases and J by 6 bases. This CDR3 is 15 amino acids long. In germline, CDR1 is MNHNS, CDR2 SASEGT. This CDR3 is CASSTSGRPFNEQFF. The CDR3 nucleotides are TGTGCCAGCAGTACTAGCGGGAGGCCATTCAATGAGCAGTTCTTC.

Turning to this clone: Other DNA sequences in this specimen translate into the identical CDR3. This chain uses TRBV5-1 with TRBJ2-1; D not resolved. The CDR3 spans 13 residues. Deletions cut 0 bases from V and 6 bases from J, with 7 bases between. Germline V CDR1 and CDR2: SGHRS, YFSETQ. CDR3: CASSLGSGNEQFF. The DNA of the CDR3 is TGCGCCAGCAGCTTGGGGAGTGGCAATGAGCAGTTCTTC.

The V call is TRBV28, the J call TRBJ1-4, with D unresolved. Germline V CDR1 and CDR2: MDHEN, SYDVKM. The CDR3 consists of 16 residues. V lost 2 bases, J lost 0 bases, and 10 bases lay in between. The CDR3 DNA sequence: TGTGCCAGCAGTTTAAAGAGGACGGCAACTAATGAAAAACTGTTTTTT. Amino acid sequence: CASSLKRTATNEKLFF.

This clone was found once. The J gene is TRBJ2-5, the V gene TRBV6-1; 7 positions match TRBD1. Germline assignment: CDR1 MNHNS and CDR2 SASEGT. The CDR3 consists of 17 residues. The V segment lost 3 bases and the J segment 2 bases; nucleotides outside the gene matches: 12. CDR3 coding DNA: TGTGCCAGCAGTGAGTCCCTTAACAGGGGAATTCAAGAGACCCAGTACTTC. Translation: CASSESLNRGIQETQYF.

The chain uses TRBV29-1 and TRBJ2-3; possibly TRBD1 or TRBD2 for D (5 bases each). This CDR3 contains 10 residues. Looked up from germline, CDR1 is SQVTM and CDR2 is ANQGSEA. V lost 4 bases, J lost 11 bases, and 10 bases lay in between. The CDR3 reads CSVAGPRQYF. For the CDR3, the DNA is TGCAGCGTTGCGGGACCCCGGCAGTATTTT.

The count of this clone is one. The V call is TRBV11-2, the J call TRBJ1-1; D is perhaps TRBD1 (6 bases). Germline V gives CDR1 SGHAT, CDR2 FQNNGV. The CDR3 loop spans 16 amino acids. Trimming took off 5 bases at V and 4 bases at J, with 20 bases between the two ends. The CDR3 region is CASSHMGGQRPTEAFF. In nucleotides, the CDR3 is TGTGCCAGCAGCCATATGGGGGGGCAACGACCCACTGAAGCTTTCTTT.

The chain has TRBV5-6 and TRBJ1-1; D ambiguous. The CDR3 is 11 residues long. Trimming stripped 3 bases from V and 3 bases from J, with 3 bases between. In germline, CDR1 is SGHDT, CDR2 YYEEEE. The CDR3 spells CASSSYTEAFF. The DNA for the CDR3 is TGTGCCAGCAGCTCCTACACTGAAGCTTTCTTT.

V is TRBV13 and J is TRBJ2-3, with D unclear. CDR1 and CDR2 from the germline V gene are PRHDT and FYEKMQ (reference sequence). V was clipped by 3 bases and J by 6 bases, with 16 bases between them. This CDR3 spans 15 amino acids. CDR3: CASSFIQRREDTQYF. CDR3 nucleotides: TGTGCCAGCAGCTTTATCCAACGGAGAGAGGATACGCAGTATTTT. The entire variable domain, with the rest obtained from reference TRBV13 and TRBJ2-3, is as follows: AAGVIQSPRHLIKEKRETATLKCYPIPRHDTVYWYQQGPGQDPQFLISFYEKMQSDKGSIPDRFSAQQFSDYHSELNMSSLELGDSALYFCASSFIQRREDTQYFGPGTRLTVL.

The V call is TRBV21-1, the J call TRBJ2-3. TRBV21-1 corresponds to a pseudogene. The CDR3 runs 15 residues. CDR3 protein: CASSKVWVPTDTQYF. In DNA form, the CDR3 reads TGTGCCAGCAGCAAAGTTTGGGTTCCCACAGATACGCAGTATTTT.

The chain joins TRBV7-8 to TRBJ1-6, with 8 nucleotides matching TRBD1. Trimming cost V 3 bases and J 10 bases; bases outside gene matches: 8. The germline V gene encodes CDR1 SGHVS and CDR2 FQNEAQ. CDR3 length: 15 residues. CDR3 residues: CASSFETGEVSPLHF. Written as DNA, the CDR3 is TGTGCCAGCAGCTTTGAGACAGGGGAGGTCTCACCCCTCCACTTT.

This chain links TRBV5-3 with TRBJ1-5; D remains ambiguous. TRBV5-3 carries the ORF label, with uncertain function. V lost 2 bases and J 8 bases, leaving 11 bases between the germline ends. This CDR3 is built from 13 residues. The chain's CDR3 is CARSLRMDEPQHF. For the CDR3, the DNA is TGTGCCAGAAGCTTACGGATGGATGAGCCCCAGCATTTT.

The chain couples TRBV11-2 to TRBJ1-1; maybe TRBD1 (5 bases). Germline loops: CDR1 SGHAT, CDR2 FQNNGV. The length of the CDR3 is 16 residues. The V end was cut by 2 bases, the J end by 0 bases, with 13 bases between. The chain's CDR3 is CASSLWRGAVNTEAFF. CDR3 in DNA: TGTGCCAGCAGCTTATGGAGGGGCGCAGTGAACACTGAAGCTTTCTTT.

The chain combines TRBV6-6 with TRBJ2-7; D remains ambiguous. V lost 2 bases and J lost 0, with 14 bases in between. Looked up from germline, CDR1 is MNHNY and CDR2 is SVGAGI (reference sequence). The CDR3 spans 16 residues. This chain's CDR3 is CASSYTFPRLSYEQYF. Written as DNA, the CDR3 is TGTGCCAGCAGTTACACCTTCCCACGCCTCTCCTACGAGCAGTACTTC.

The rearrangement links TRBV10-3 to TRBJ2-2; the D is unclear. The CDR3 covers 14 residues. V was cut by 9 bases and J by 3 bases, with 14 bases left in between. Germline CDR1 ENHRY, CDR2 SYGVKD. In DNA form, the CDR3 reads TGTGCCATAAAAAGCCCTGGGGACACCGGGGAGCTGTTTTTT. It translates to CAIKSPGDTGELFF.

The rearrangement uses TRBV10-3 and TRBJ1-5, with a tentative D call TRBD1 (5 bases). The CDR3 has 17 residues. Deletions cut 0 bases from V and 4 bases from J, with 16 bases between. Germline CDR1 and CDR2: ENHRY and SYGVKD. The CDR3 bases are TGTGCCATCAGTGAGTCGAGAGGGGCGGCAGGGAATCAGCCCCAGCATTTT. Protein sequence: CAISESRGAAGNQPQHF.

This chain uses TRBV6-4 with TRBJ2-7; no clear D. This CDR3 region has 12 residues. Trimming removed 6 bases at V and 6 bases at J, with 12 bases between. Germline V gene sequence: CDR1 MRHNA, CDR2 SNTAGT. The CDR3 here is CASRLPWGEQYF. The CDR3 coding sequence is TGTGCCAGCAGGCTCCCATGGGGCGAGCAGTACTTC.

CDR3 loop: CASSLGGAGLGNYGYTF. DNA of the CDR3: TGTGCCAGCAGCTTAGGAGGAGCAGGCCTGGGTAACTATGGCTACACCTTC. The chain carries TRBV13 and TRBJ1-2; unclear D gene. V was cut by 0 bases and J by 1 base, with 15 bases left in between. Per the germline V gene, CDR1 is PRHDT and CDR2 is FYEKMQ (reference sequence). The CDR3 length is 17 residues.

A word on this clone: Within the sample, other DNA sequences also encode this same CDR3. The chain uses TRBV20-1 and TRBJ2-7, with D uncertain. Germline V gives CDR1 DFQATT, CDR2 SNEGSKA (reference sequence). The CDR3 has 11 residues. Trimming cost V 4 bases and J 1 base, with 5 bases left between them. CDR3 DNA: TGCAGTGCTATGGGTTCCTACGAGCAGTACTTC. It translates to CSAMGSYEQYF.

V is TRBV30 and J is TRBJ1-1; tentatively, D is TRBD1 (6 bases). Germline loops: CDR1 GTSNPN, CDR2 SVGIG (reference sequence). The length of the CDR3 is 13 residues. V was trimmed by 0 bases and J by 10 bases, leaving 15 bases between them. CDR3 DNA: TGTGCCTGGAGTGTAGGAGGACAGTCGCGAGCTTTCTTT. As protein: CAWSVGGQSRAFF.

This rearrangement joins TRBV18 to TRBJ2-1; 7 bases are shared with TRBD2. The V and J ends lost 2 bases and 7 bases, in that order; junction bases with no gene match: 11. Germline CDR1 reads KGHSH; CDR2 reads LQKENI. This CDR3 has 16 residues. CDR3 loop: CASSPVGGSSWNEQFF. In DNA, the CDR3 is TGTGCCAGCTCACCAGTTGGCGGGAGTAGCTGGAATGAGCAGTTCTTC.

The genes are TRBV21-1 and TRBJ2-3; the D segment call TRBD2 is taken from the table without a DNA check. TRBV21-1 is classified as a pseudogene. CDR3 length: 18 amino acids. The CDR3 bases are TGTGCCAGCAGCAAAGACTCCCCGGGACTAGCGACTTCAGATACGCAGTATTTT. This encodes CASSKDSPGLATSDTQYF.

A single count supports this clone. The chain has TRBV6-6 and TRBJ2-1; the D gene is possibly TRBD2 (5 bases). This CDR3 is 15 amino acids long. V dropped 6 bases and J dropped 5 bases, with 17 bases sitting between them. Germline assignment: CDR1 MNHNY and CDR2 SVGAGI (reference sequence). CDR3 in amino acids: CASREATRKNNEQFF. The DNA for the CDR3 is TGTGCCAGCAGGGAGGCTACTAGGAAAAACAATGAGCAGTTCTTC.